These T cell receptor beta chains were read from a single sample in a study of beta chain features in type 1 diabetes. Method: immunoSEQ multiplex PCR; TCRdb's copy keeps in-frame clones and lacks some. Found here are over 650,000 clones, more than 13% of them singletons; the top ten hold approximately 0.039%. The sample comprised naive CD4+ T cells from blood. These receptors originate from a man aged 18 to 35 with type 1 diabetes. CDR3s include the opening cysteine and the closing phenylalanine or tryptophan. The order of the fields is D gene, J gene, clone size, V gene, CDR3 DNA, CDR3 protein. D genes are given only for firm matches. Part of the rows lack a size; the others show once, few, many or a class for expanded clones.

D: TRBD1; J: TRBJ1-1; size: .; V: TRBV2; DNA: TGTGCCAGCAGTGGGGAAAGACAGGGTGGGCCTGAAGCTTTCTTT; CDR3: CASSGERQGGPEAFF
D: .; J: TRBJ1-3; size: .; V: TRBV7-6; DNA: TGTGCCAGCAGCTTACCTGGGTCTGGAAACACCATATATTTT; CDR3: CASSLPGSGNTIYF
D: TRBD2; J: TRBJ2-1; size: .; V: TRBV15; DNA: TGTGCCACCAGCCCAGGACTAGCGGGGGATTACAATGAGCAGTTCTTC; CDR3: CATSPGLAGDYNEQFF
D: .; J: TRBJ1-2; size: .; V: TRBV13; DNA: TGTGCCAGCAGCTTAGTCGGCGGGTCCTATGGCTATGGCTACACCTTC; CDR3: CASSLVGGSYGYGYTF
D: TRBD1; J: TRBJ2-5; size: once; V: TRBV18; DNA: TGTGCCAGCTCCCCAGGGACAGGGCATCAAGAGACCCAGTACTTC; CDR3: CASSPGTGHQETQYF
D: .; J: TRBJ1-5; size: .; V: TRBV5-1; DNA: TGCGCCAGCAGCTTGGGGGCGCCGAGTAGCAATCAGCCCCAGCATTTT; CDR3: CASSLGAPSSNQPQHF
D: TRBD2; J: TRBJ2-7; size: few; V: TRBV5-1; DNA: TGCGCCAGCAGCCTAGGACTAGCGGGAAACTACGAGCAGTACTTC; CDR3: CASSLGLAGNYEQYF
D: TRBD2; J: TRBJ2-5; size: .; V: TRBV28; DNA: TGTGCCAGCAGGGGACTAGCGGGGAGGGGAGAGACCCAGTACTTC; CDR3: CASRGLAGRGETQYF
D: .; J: TRBJ2-7; size: .; V: TRBV7-2; DNA: TGTGCCAGCAGCTTAGTGGTGAGCTCCTACGAGCAGTACTTC; CDR3: CASSLVVSSYEQYF
D: TRBD2; J: TRBJ2-1; size: .; V: TRBV7-6; DNA: TGTGCCAGCAGCTTGGGGACTAGAAAGGAACATGAGCAGTTCTTC; CDR3: CASSLGTRKEHEQFF
D: .; J: TRBJ1-2; size: few; V: TRBV5-1; DNA: TGCGCCAGCAGCTTGGATTTTACGAACTATGGCTACACCTTC; CDR3: CASSLDFTNYGYTF
D: .; J: TRBJ1-5; size: few; V: TRBV5-6; DNA: TGTGCCAGCAGCTTGGCGGGTAGGGAGAGGAATCAGCCCCAGCATTTT; CDR3: CASSLAGRERNQPQHF
D: TRBD1; J: TRBJ1-2; size: few; V: TRBV4-3; DNA: TGCGCCAGCAGCTCACGGACAGGAAAGGAATATGGCTACACCTTC; CDR3: CASSSRTGKEYGYTF
D: .; J: TRBJ2-2; size: .; V: TRBV7-3; DNA: TGTGCCAGCAGCCCCTCGGAGGCCGGGGAGCTGTTTTTT; CDR3: CASSPSEAGELFF
D: .; J: TRBJ2-6; size: few; V: TRBV2; DNA: TGTGCCACCACGACGAGGGCGGGTTTCTCTGGGGCCAACGTCCTGACTTTC; CDR3: CATTTRAGFSGANVLTF
D: .; J: TRBJ2-5; size: .; V: TRBV28; DNA: TGTGCCAGCAGTTTAGGTGGGGCGGAGACCCAGTACTTC; CDR3: CASSLGGAETQYF
D: .; J: TRBJ2-6; size: .; V: TRBV28; DNA: TGTGCCAGCGGAATTTCTGGGGCCAACGTCCTGACTTTC; CDR3: CASGISGANVLTF
D: .; J: TRBJ2-5; size: few; V: TRBV30; DNA: TGTGCCTGGAGCTATAGTCTCGGAGAGACCCAGTACTTC; CDR3: CAWSYSLGETQYF
D: .; J: TRBJ1-1; size: .; V: TRBV2; DNA: TGTGCCAGCAGTTTAGGGGTGAACACTGAAGCTTTCTTT; CDR3: CASSLGVNTEAFF
D: TRBD1; J: TRBJ2-3; size: .; V: TRBV28; DNA: TGTGCCAGCAGTTTAGCCGGGACAGGGGGAACAGATACGCAGTATTTT; CDR3: CASSLAGTGGTDTQYF
D: TRBD1; J: TRBJ2-5; size: .; V: TRBV19; DNA: TGTGCCAGTAGTCGGCAGGGGGCTACTTACCAAGAGACCCAGTACTTC; CDR3: CASSRQGATYQETQYF
D: TRBD1; J: TRBJ1-5; size: .; V: TRBV27; DNA: TGTGCCAGCAGTCCAGAGGGCAGGGGGAATCAGCCCCAGCATTTT; CDR3: CASSPEGRGNQPQHF
D: .; J: TRBJ2-5; size: few; V: TRBV5-5; DNA: TGTGCCAGCAGCCACGGGGTAGCGCAAGAGACCCAGTACTTC; CDR3: CASSHGVAQETQYF
D: .; J: TRBJ2-7; size: .; V: TRBV10-3; DNA: TGTGCCATCAGGGGCCAAGGGGCGGGAACCTACGAGCAGTACTTC; CDR3: CAIRGQGAGTYEQYF
D: .; J: TRBJ1-1; size: .; V: TRBV20-1; DNA: TGCAGTGCTAGAGGACCCTCGGAGGCTTTCTTT; CDR3: CSARGPSEAFF
D: .; J: TRBJ2-7; size: .; V: TRBV6-5; DNA: TGTGCCAGCTGGGGGCGGGAGAAGCGCTACGAGCAGTACTTC; CDR3: CASWGREKRYEQYF
D: .; J: TRBJ2-7; size: few; V: TRBV7-9; DNA: TGTGCCAGCAGCCCCGGACAGAGCTCCTACGAGCAGTACTTC; CDR3: CASSPGQSSYEQYF
D: .; J: TRBJ2-5; size: few; V: TRBV6-6; DNA: TGTGCCAGCAGCAGCCTGGGGCCGGCCACGACTCAGACCCAGTACTTC; CDR3: CASSSLGPATTQTQYF
D: .; J: TRBJ1-3; size: few; V: TRBV2; DNA: TGTGCCAGCAGAGGGACACGGTCTGGAAACACCATATATTTT; CDR3: CASRGTRSGNTIYF
D: .; J: TRBJ1-2; size: few; V: TRBV6-1; DNA: TGTGCCAGCTGCCAGACAGGCAATGGCTACACCTTC; CDR3: CASCQTGNGYTF
D: .; J: TRBJ2-7; size: .; V: TRBV7-9; DNA: TGTGCCAGCAGCCAACAGGCGTCCTACGAGCAGTACTTC; CDR3: CASSQQASYEQYF
D: .; J: TRBJ2-5; size: .; V: TRBV30; DNA: TGTGCCTGTTCCCATGGTCCGCAAGAGACCCAGTACTTC; CDR3: CACSHGPQETQYF
D: .; J: TRBJ2-5; size: few; V: TRBV9; DNA: TGTGCCAGCAGCGTAGGGATTGGGTACCAAGAGACCCAGTACTTC; CDR3: CASSVGIGYQETQYF
D: .; J: TRBJ1-5; size: .; V: TRBV28; DNA: TGTGCCAGCCGACAGGTCCTAAATCAGCCCCAGCATTTT; CDR3: CASRQVLNQPQHF
D: .; J: TRBJ2-2; size: .; V: TRBV19; DNA: TGTGCCAGTCGTGTGGGCCGGAACACCGGGGAGCTGTTTTTT; CDR3: CASRVGRNTGELFF
D: TRBD1; J: TRBJ1-1; size: .; V: TRBV7-3; DNA: TGTGCCAGCAGCTCAGGGGGTTGGAACACTGAAGCTTTCTTT; CDR3: CASSSGGWNTEAFF
D: TRBD1; J: TRBJ1-1; size: .; V: TRBV7-3; DNA: TGTGCCAGCAGTCGACAGGGAACTGAAGCTTTCTTT; CDR3: CASSRQGTEAFF
D: TRBD1; J: TRBJ1-5; size: few; V: TRBV7-2; DNA: TGTGCCAGCAGCCCGGACAGGTCGTTAGAGCCCCAGCATTTT; CDR3: CASSPDRSLEPQHF
D: .; J: TRBJ1-2; size: .; V: TRBV18; DNA: TGTGCCAGCTCACCAGACAGAGATGGCTACACCTTC; CDR3: CASSPDRDGYTF
D: .; J: TRBJ2-4; size: few; V: TRBV7-2; DNA: TGTGCCAGCAGCTCCTCCAGGGCTGCCAAAAACATTCAGTACTTC; CDR3: CASSSSRAAKNIQYF
D: .; J: TRBJ1-1; size: .; V: TRBV30; DNA: TGTGCCTGGAGTGTTGTACAGGAAGCTTTCTTT; CDR3: CAWSVVQEAFF
D: .; J: TRBJ2-3; size: .; V: TRBV7-9; DNA: TGTGCCAGCCGCGAAGATACGCAGTATTTT; CDR3: CASREDTQYF
D: TRBD1; J: TRBJ2-2; size: few; V: TRBV11-2; DNA: TGTGCCAGCAGCTTCCCAGGGGGCGCAAAGACCGGGGAGCTGTTTTTT; CDR3: CASSFPGGAKTGELFF
D: .; J: TRBJ2-7; size: .; V: TRBV11-2; DNA: TGTGCCAGCAGCTTAGGGGGCAGGGCGGGCTACGAGCAGTACTTC; CDR3: CASSLGGRAGYEQYF
D: .; J: TRBJ1-1; size: few; V: TRBV18; DNA: TGTGCCAGCTCACCAATGGAGGGGATTTACACTGAAGCTTTCTTT; CDR3: CASSPMEGIYTEAFF